The T cell receptor (beta chain) described here comes from a study of PD-1 blockade in classical Hodgkin lymphoma (dated by TCRdb to the early 2020s). Study-wide context: Nivolumab dosing was 3 mg/kg intravenously every 2 weeks, continuing until either disease progression or unacceptable toxicity. To define a peripheral blood immune signature of response to PD-1 blockade in classical Hodgkin lymphoma, the study combined TCR beta sequencing with CyTOF. The research as a whole found: Trial patients achieving complete response had baseline diversity similar to newly diagnosed patients, whereas partial responders and progressors had significantly lower diversity. A significant rise by C4D1 was seen in CD4+ but not CD8+ TCR diversity (p=0.0027 vs p=0.16), with the rise being most apparent in complete responders (p=0.02). The study was limited to a single clinical trial cohort, and causes of repertoire differences, possibly disease activity or prior therapy, remained undefined. Baseline TCR diversity was reported as lower in newly diagnosed patients than in healthy donors, and lower still in relapsed/refractory patients. Lower diversity was observed in patients in whom nivolumab was started less than 1 year after ASCT, and these patients were excluded from later analyses so that confounding by immune reconstitution would be avoided.

CDR1 and CDR2, per the germline V gene (reference sequence), are MNHEY and SMNVEV. Here V drops 4 bases and J drops 4 bases, and the junction holds 5 bases not matched to any gene. The CDR3 starts with the cysteine, ends with the phenylalanine, and has 14 residues. CDR3 DNA only is kept here, 42 bases in frame from base 1. In light of the paper, this sample's time point label describes: cycle 1 day 1 (C1D1), immediately before nivolumab initiation. Every trial patient had relapsed following autologous stem cell transplantation, and prior brentuximab vedotin exposure was what differed among cohorts A, B and C. The trial cohort was composed of about 60 patients with relapsed/refractory classical Hodgkin lymphoma, for whom complete response, partial response or progressive disease was recorded as best overall response. In the multi-cohort phase II CheckMate 205 trial, trial patients received single-agent nivolumab. An independent review committee assessed best overall response by applying the 2007 International Working Group response criteria. Trial PBMCs were collected just before the start of nivolumab (C1D1) and during therapy at cycle 2 day 1 and cycle 4 day 1. Peripheral blood was collected in 8 mL Vacutainer Cell Preparation Tubes, from which PBMCs were isolated by centrifugation and then cryopreserved.

The Qiagen DNeasy kit was used to extract genomic DNA both from unsorted PBMCs and from the negatively selected CD4+ and CD8+ fractions. TCR beta CDR3 regions were subjected to amplification by immunoSEQ multiplex PCR with primers that anneal to V and J segments. A synthetic immune receptor repertoire was used to minimize amplification bias, and any remaining bias was removed computationally after sequencing. Per the original workflow: Custom Python scripts were used to quantify repertoire diversity as the Shannon entropy index. Unsorted, CD4+ and CD8+ repertoires were examined separately, except in combined analyses, for which CD4+ and CD8+ sequences were merged in silico. Clonal expansion was defined as at least a 2-fold frequency increase after treatment relative to C1D1, with a pseudocount of 0.5 for undetected baseline clones. Clones with 0 or 1 copy at C1D1 were classified as singleton clones, and clones with 2 or more copies were classified as non-singleton clones. Clones expanded in unsorted samples were assigned a CD4+, CD8+ or unknown annotation through matching of protein sequences in sorted samples from the same patient. Wilcoxon tests were applied to paired samples to test diversity changes from C1D1 to C4D1. The table was pulled from immuneACCESS by TCRdb, which kept in-frame rearrangements only. Such tables lose some clones; where checked, under half of the loss comes from unresolved V genes, and the rest has no known cause. From that table come the V and J calls and clone size; the DNA was used to work out D and trimming. This sample comprises about 41,000 clones, roughly three quarters of them detected only once. The ten most abundant clones make up approximately 20% of the sample.

The sample holds one count of this clone. Its antigen target is currently unknown. Base qualities are missing; no much larger clone stands one base away. This receptor was identified in a human donor with classical Hodgkin lymphoma. The V and J segments used are TRBV27 and TRBJ2-3, and 7 bases in between align with TRBD2. The input for sequencing was peripheral blood mononuclear cells (PBMCs), taken at baseline. The nucleotide sequence is given as TGTGCCAGCAGTTCGCGGGGGTTCGCAGATACGCAGTATTTT. This translates into CASSSRGFADTQYF.